This TCR beta chain was captured in a study of T cells after yellow fever vaccination (dated by TCRdb to the late 2010s). For the study in its entirety: Libraries from fractions with low cell numbers were prepared with the SMART-Seq v4 Ultra Low Input RNA kit. To follow T-cell clones before and after primary and booster YFV17D yellow fever vaccination, bulk TCR alpha and beta repertoires were sequenced over time. Two healthy male donors, one aged 18 to 30 and one aged 30 to 40 years, were included in the cohort. Blood was collected at multiple timepoints before and after primary and secondary immunization, and bulk PBMC replicates and cell subsets were isolated.

On this clonotype: Its target antigen remains unknown. Nothing much larger sits one base from this clone, and base qualities are not available.

This sample's treatment or condition label indicates: live attenuated yellow fever vaccine strain. At each blood-draw timepoint, two biological replicates of bulk PBMCs were collected. PBMCs were isolated from peripheral blood using a standard Ficoll-Paque protocol. TriZol was used to extract RNA from bulk PBMCs, from CD4 and CD8 fractions, and from dextramer-positive and dextramer-negative fractions. General findings and caveats noted by the study authors: Computational filtering was needed because FACS-sorted repertoires could contain abundant contaminating clonotypes from the bulk population. Because only a couple of donors were included in the study, the extent to which the findings can be generalized is limited. A small fraction of clonotypes appeared in both the CD4 and CD8 compartments, likely as a result of convergent recombination. Compared with the primary T-cell response, the secondary T-cell response was weaker but faster, peaking on day 5 rather than day 15. After the booster, most of the clones that had expanded following primary vaccination were detected again (roughly 96% of CD4 and more than 85% of CD8), which suggests that memory was broadly maintained.

From its cysteine to its phenylalanine, the CDR3 spans 12 amino acids. CDR3 DNA only is kept here, 36 bases in frame from base 1. Trimming removed 0 bases from V and 5 bases from J, leaving 5 bases between the germline ends. The CDR1 and CDR2 encoded by the germline V gene (reference sequence) are LGHDT and YNNKEL. TCR cDNA was made using 5'RACE template switching, a step that added a universal primer site and unique molecular identifiers. Priming for cDNA synthesis came from both the TCR alpha and TCR beta constant segments. Library amplification involved two PCR steps, and the second step added sample barcodes and sequencing adapters. Libraries were sequenced on Illumina HiSeq 2500 (2x100 bp) or NovaSeq (2x150 bp). The authors' pipeline ran thus. MIGEC was used to demultiplex reads and collapse the reads into UMI consensus sequences, and MiXCR was used for V(D)J alignment. Vaccine-responding clonotypes were identified with edgeR using replicate PBMC samples, with FDR below 0.01 and a log2 fold change above 5 up to day 15 being required. Each bulk clonotype was labeled CD4 or CD8 based on which sequenced repertoire, CD4 or CD8, contained the clonotype at higher abundance. The public reads were quality trimmed at Q25 with fastp and then assembled into clones with MiXCR by TCRdb, keeping productive beta chains. Every CDR3 protein is listed once, alongside the most common genes and DNA of its rows. TCRdb's processing, not the authors' own work, is the source of the V and J calls. For this sample there are 450,000 to 550,000 distinct CDR3 sequences; around 21% appear just once. The ten largest account for 13% to 15% of the sample.

Sample: PBMCs, taken 15 days after the yellow fever booster vaccination. Here the chain combines TRBV3-1 and TRBJ2-7; the D gene lacks a confident call. The TCR originated in a man aged 25 to 40 who received the YFV17D yellow fever vaccine. The DNA sequence is TGTGCCAGCAGCCAAGATAAGAACGAGCAGTACTTC. It translates to CASSQDKNEQYF.